This T cell receptor (beta chain) was recorded in a study of T-cell memory formation after mild COVID-19 (dated by TCRdb to about 2021). Notes on the research overall: TCR sequence clusters from the two donors were largely donor specific. T-cell clones expanding and contracting after mild COVID-19 in a couple of donors were tracked by longitudinal TCRalpha and TCRbeta repertoire sequencing. The cohort was made up of two young adult volunteers, one female and one male, who were previously healthy. The research as a whole found: The second-wave clones that peaked on day 37 were not confirmed to be SARS-CoV-2 specific. Some responding clones were detected in pre-infection memory, which suggested that pre-existing cross-reactive memory T cells had joined the SARS-CoV-2 response. Balanced CD4/CD8 phenotypes were observed for clones contracting from day 15 to 85, whereas a bias towards CD4+ was observed for a second wave of clones expanding from day 15 to 37. Contracting CD4+ clones appeared mostly in the CM and EM memory subsets, whereas CD8+ clones were enriched in EMRA. The study covered only a couple of mild cases, and larger cohorts including severe cases with pre-infection samples were considered necessary.

Ficoll-Paque density gradient centrifugation was the method used to isolate PBMCs. The instrument was an Illumina NovaSeq 6000. Using 5'RACE with constant-segment primers, TCRalpha and TCRbeta cDNA libraries were constructed, with sample barcodes and unique molecular identifiers added in the process. Trizol reagent was used to extract RNA from every sample. The libraries were amplified in two PCR steps, and the second step added a second sample barcode and Illumina TruSeq adapters. Sequencing of the libraries was done on an Illumina NovaSeq, producing 2 x 150 bp paired-end reads. Processing in the source paper ran as follows. With migec v1.2.7, reads were demultiplexed and then collapsed into UMI-guided consensus sequences. Using mixcr v2.1.11, the UMI consensuses were aligned to TRA and TRB V and J templates and assembled into clonotypes. Expanded or contracted clonotypes were those called significant by both edgeR and NoisET, with noise models trained on biological replicates. For edgeR calls, the thresholds were a false discovery rate-adjusted p below 0.01 and a log2 fold-change of 1. As an exploratory analysis of dynamics, max-normalized trajectories of the 1000 most abundant clonotypes were examined with PCA combined with hierarchical clustering. Separately sequenced CD4+ and CD8+ repertoires were used to assign a CD4 or CD8 phenotype to each responding clone. Using fastp trimming at Q25 and MiXCR clonotype assembly, TCRdb reanalyzed the public sequencing data and kept in-frame beta chains. Here each entry gathers all rows of one CDR3 protein and keeps the most common genes and DNA. The V and J calls shown here were made by TCRdb, not taken from the authors' results. This sample is represented by 140,000 to 150,000 distinct CDR3 sequences; 15% to 20% of them were singletons. The ten top clones hold 2% to 2.5% of the sample.

Concerning this clonotype: What this receptor recognizes is not known. Within one base of it there is no much larger clone, and no base qualities were kept.

Its CDR3 holds 16 amino acids, cysteine through phenylalanine. The only DNA kept is the CDR3, 48 bases in frame from the first base. Per the germline V gene, SGHRS is the CDR1 and YFSETQ is the CDR2. Relative to germline, V is missing 2 bases and J is missing 1 base, with 3 bases of the junction outside any gene match. The sequenced sample was PBMCs or a T cell subset sorted from them (not recorded which). The rearranged segments are TRBV5-1 and TRBJ2-2, and 9 bases in between align with TRBD2. This clonotype was obtained from an adult woman who had mild COVID-19 (a few samples of this study predate the infection). The sample titles of this study are shuffled in the database, so cell type and time point are left out; the donor was told from shared clones. The sequence in DNA is TGCGCCAGCAGCTTTCAAGCGGGGGGGAACACCGGGGAGCTGTTTTTT. This translates into CASSFQAGGNTGELFF.